Below are 25 T cell receptor beta chains sequenced from a single sample in a study of CD8 T cells in ankylosing spondylitis. Their recognized antigens are unknown. Notes on the study in general: Ankylosing spondylitis blood appeared to carry a characteristic TCR beta motif of roughly 8 highly homologous variants.

TCRdb independently ran MiXCR on the 5' RACE reads; one entry per CDR3 protein. This sample has 500,000 to 550,000 distinct CDR3 sequences, with about 12% found just once. The sequenced sample consisted of blood, either unsorted or a sorted T cell fraction (not recorded which). All receptors come from a male donor with ankylosing spondylitis.

This clonotype was observed many times. The rearrangement uses TRBV12-3 or TRBV12-4 and TRBJ1-2; 8 nucleotides agree with TRBD1. The CDR3 contains 12 residues. Trimming took 5 bases from V and 7 from J; bases not matched to a gene: 3. CDR3 sequence: CASSPDRGGYTF. The CDR3 DNA follows: TGTGCCAGCAGTCCCGACAGGGGTGGCTACACCTTC.

This clonotype was observed at least ten times. CDR3 in DNA: TGTGCCACCAAGACAGGGGTGGACACTGAAGCTTTCTTT. It codes for CATKTGVDTEAFF. The V and J genes are TRBV3-1 and TRBJ1-1; 8 bases map to TRBD1. This CDR3 region has 13 residues. Germline values: CDR1 LGHDT, CDR2 YNNKEL (reference sequence). V gave up 10 bases and J gave up 3 bases; unmatched junction bases: 7.

Regarding this clonotype: A much larger clone differs by one base, so this may be a read error. The chain uses TRBV6-1 and TRBJ2-3; 7 nucleotides agree with TRBD2. The germline V gene has CDR1 MNHNS and CDR2 SASEGT. The CDR3 is made up of 14 amino acids. The CDR3 sequence: CASSRLARTDTHYF. The CDR3 DNA is TGTGCCAGCAGCCGACTAGCTCGCACAGATACGCACTATTTT.

This clonotype was found a few times. J is TRBJ1-5 and V is TRBV2; D call uncertain. CDR1 and CDR2 from the germline V gene are SNHLY and FYNNEI. With 7 bases removed from V and 5 bases from J, the gap between germline ends came to 9 bases. The CDR3 spans 12 residues. This chain's CDR3 is CASTGGYQPQHF. DNA for the CDR3: TGTGCCAGCACAGGTGGTTATCAGCCCCAGCATTTT.

This clonotype was recorded a few times. The chain employs TRBV7-2 and TRBJ2-3; a weak D match, TRBD2 (6 bases). CDR1 SGHTA and CDR2 FQGNSA come from the germline V gene. With 1 base removed from V and 2 bases from J, the gap between germline ends came to 13 bases. The CDR3 totals 16 residues. CDR3 protein: CASSLGGLPITDTQYF. Here the CDR3 DNA reads TGTGCCAGCAGCTTAGGTGGACTACCTATCACAGATACGCAGTATTTT.

The gene calls are TRBV12-3 or TRBV12-4 and TRBJ1-4; the D gene is possibly TRBD1 (5 bases). The CDR3 spans 16 residues. V lost 2 bases and J 7 bases, leaving 17 bases between the germline ends. The CDR3 nucleotides are TGTGCCAGCAGTTTACCCCCAGGAGGGGCGGGTGAAAAACTGTTTTTT. This sequence encodes CASSLPPGGAGEKLFF.

This sequence joins TRBV13 and TRBJ2-1; no reliable D call. Between the trimmed V and J ends, which lost 5 bases and 6 bases, there was a span of 5 bases. Germline CDR1 and CDR2: PRHDT and FYEKMQ (reference sequence). The CDR3 runs 11 residues. The CDR3 coding sequence is TGTGCCAGCAGCCAGTCCAATGAGCAGTTCTTC. Its protein is CASSQSNEQFF.

This clonotype was observed many times. V and J are TRBV7-2 and TRBJ2-4; D remains ambiguous. Germline V gene lookup returns CDR1 SGHTA and CDR2 FQGNSA. Trimming removed 5 bases from V and 2 bases from J, with 19 bases in between. CDR3 length equals 17 residues. This CDR3 is CASSPILRLLSKNIQYF. CDR3 DNA sequence: TGTGCCAGCAGCCCCATCTTAAGACTTCTATCCAAAAACATTCAGTACTTC.

This clonotype has at least ten counts. V is TRBV20-1 and J is TRBJ2-7, with 8 bases aligning to TRBD1. The V segment lost 6 bases and the J segment 4 bases; nucleotides outside the gene matches: 11. The germline V gene has CDR1 DFQATT and CDR2 SNEGSKA (reference sequence). There are 14 residues in the CDR3. Written as DNA, the CDR3 is TGCAGTGCATCTGCCCGACAGGGGAGATACGAGCAGTACTTC. It specifies CSASARQGRYEQYF.

This chain connects TRBV3-1 to TRBJ1-1; 9 bases align to TRBD1. V lost 3 bases and J lost 4; bases outside the gene matches: 6. This CDR3 is 15 amino acids long. Germline V lookup: CDR1 LGHDT, CDR2 YNNKEL (reference sequence). CDR3 sequence (DNA): TGTGCCAGCAGCCAGTGGGACAGGGACGGCACTGAAGCTTTCTTT. This encodes CASSQWDRDGTEAFF.

Only a few counts were recorded for this clonotype. J is TRBJ1-2 and V is TRBV29-1, with TRBD1 identical over 7 bases. The CDR3 is 13 amino acids. Per the germline V gene, CDR1 is SQVTM and CDR2 is ANQGSEA. J gave up 4 bases and V 5 bases, and 7 bases lay outside the gene matches. For the CDR3, the DNA is TGCAGCGTTCCCTCGGGGACAGTCTATGGCTACACCTTC. Translated, it gives CSVPSGTVYGYTF.

The chain links TRBV5-6 to TRBJ2-5; no reliable D call. The germline gives CDR1 SGHDT, CDR2 YYEEEE. Trimming shortened V by 3 bases and J by 2 bases, and 14 bases separated the two germline ends. The CDR3 spans 15 residues. The CDR3 reads CASSYLPKAQETQYF. DNA for the CDR3: TGTGCCAGCAGCTACTTACCCAAGGCGCAAGAGACCCAGTACTTC.

The genes are TRBV20-1 and TRBJ2-7, with D possibly matching TRBD2 (6 bases). Germline lookup yields CDR1 DFQATT and CDR2 SNEGSKA (reference sequence). This CDR3 spans 13 amino acids. V lost 3 bases, J lost 4 bases, and 13 bases lay in between. The CDR3 reads CSASPLGGYEQYV. DNA for the CDR3: TGCAGTGCTAGCCCCCTCGGGGGTTACGAGCAGTACGTC.

CDR3 residues: CASSISASYNEQFF. DNA of the CDR3: TGTGCCAGCAGCATTAGCGCCTCCTACAATGAGCAGTTCTTC. The chain couples TRBV7-2 to TRBJ2-1; D may be TRBD2 (5 bases). This CDR3 region has 14 residues. Trimming stripped 5 bases from V and 0 bases from J, with 8 bases between. Germline V gives CDR1 SGHTA, CDR2 FQGNSA.

The gene calls are TRBV20-1 and TRBJ1-1, with TRBD1 as a possible D gene (5 bases). Trimming shortened V by 6 bases and J by 3 bases, and 17 bases separated the two germline ends. The germline V gene encodes CDR1 DFQATT and CDR2 SNEGSKA (reference sequence). This CDR3 is 14 amino acids long. The CDR3 spells CSASGGGSDTEAFF. For the CDR3, the DNA is TGCAGTGCGAGCGGTGGGGGTTCGGACACTGAAGCTTTCTTT.

This clonotype was seen only a few times. CDR3 in DNA: TGTGCCAGCAGCCTCGGGACAGGAAGAGATGAGCAGTTCTTC. Translating gives CASSLGTGRDEQFF. This chain links TRBV7-2 with TRBJ2-1; 8 nucleotides match TRBD1. V lost 5 bases, J lost 8 bases, and 8 bases stayed unmatched. Germline V gene lookup returns CDR1 SGHTA and CDR2 FQGNSA. The CDR3 extends over 14 amino acids.

This clonotype has ten or more counts. CDR3 residues: CASSPSSGLGGVNNEQFF. Written as DNA, the CDR3 is TGTGCCAGCAGTCCATCCTCAGGGTTGGGTGGGGTTAACAATGAGCAGTTCTTC. This chain connects TRBV28 to TRBJ2-1; perhaps TRBD1 as D (5 bases). The CDR3 consists of 18 residues. Trimming stripped 5 bases from V and 5 bases from J, with 25 bases between. Germline CDR1 and CDR2: MDHEN and SYDVKM.

The chain uses TRBV5-6 and TRBJ2-1; weak D call: TRBD2 (5 bases). The V and J ends lost 4 bases and 7 bases respectively, with 12 bases between them. The CDR3 sequence is 13 residues long. The germline V gene encodes CDR1 SGHDT and CDR2 YYEEEE. The CDR3 DNA reads TGTGCCAGCAGCCTTGAGAGGGTAAATGAGCAGTTCTTC. This encodes CASSLERVNEQFF.

The chain links TRBV10-3 to TRBJ1-5, with D unclear. The CDR3 runs to 16 residues. The V gene lost 3 bases and the J gene lost 0 bases, with 12 bases spanning the gap. In germline, CDR1 is ENHRY, CDR2 SYGVKD. DNA of the CDR3: TGTGCCATCAGTGATCAAGGAGGGAATAGCAATCAGCCCCAGCATTTT. This translates into CAISDQGGNSNQPQHF.

The table lists this clonotype with many counts. The CDR3 reads CASSPPGLAATGELFF. In DNA form, the CDR3 reads TGTGCCAGCAGTCCCCCGGGACTAGCGGCGACCGGGGAGCTGTTTTTT. The chain couples TRBV2 to TRBJ2-2, with TRBD2 matching 11 bases. Trimming took 5 bases from V and 5 from J; bases not matched to a gene: 7. The CDR3 contains 16 residues. Per the germline V gene, CDR1 is SNHLY and CDR2 is FYNNEI.

This clonotype came up a few times. J is TRBJ2-1 and V is TRBV6-4; maybe TRBD2 (6 bases). The CDR3 totals 14 residues. V dropped 0 bases and J dropped 11 bases, with 14 bases sitting between them. In germline, CDR1 is MRHNA, CDR2 SNTAGT. CDR3 nucleotide sequence: TGTGCCAGCAGTGACTCGAGTTGGGGAGGACAGCAGTTCTTC. This encodes CASSDSSWGGQQFF.

The V call is TRBV5-4, the J call TRBJ2-7; no definite D call. Germline CDR1 SGHNT, CDR2 YYREEE (reference sequence). This CDR3 has 13 amino acids. Between the trimmed V and J ends, which lost 0 bases and 3 bases, there was a span of 7 bases. CDR3 nucleotides: TGTGCCAGCAGCTTGGGGGAATTCTACGAGCAGTACTTC. Its translation: CASSLGEFYEQYF.

The CDR3 DNA reads TGCGCCAGCAGCTTGGAAACTAGCGGGAGTACGCAGTACTTC. It specifies CASSLETSGSTQYF. The V call is TRBV5-1, the J call TRBJ2-7; 11 bases agree with TRBD2. V lost 0 bases to trimming and J lost 9 bases; unmatched junction nucleotides: 5. CDR1 is SGHRS, CDR2 YFSETQ, per germline. This CDR3 is 14 amino acids long. Supplemented by reference TRBV5-1 and TRBJ2-7, the full variable domain reads KAGVTQTPRYLIKTRGQQVTLSCSPISGHRSVSWYQQTPGQGLQFLFEYFSETQRNKGNFPGRFSGRQFSNSRSEMNVSTLELGDSALYLCASSLETSGSTQYFGPGTRLTVT.

This clonotype has just a few counts. The chain recombines TRBV3-1 with TRBJ2-1; 16 bases are a match to TRBD2. The CDR3 spans 17 residues. Per germline, CDR1 LGHDT and CDR2 YNNKEL (reference sequence). V dropped 4 bases and J dropped 8; count of bases not matched to a gene: 8. In DNA form, the CDR3 reads TGTGCCAGCAGCCGCCCCGGGACTAGCGGGAGGGGGCATGAGCAGTTCTTC. Translation gives CASSRPGTSGRGHEQFF.

This chain connects TRBV7-9 to TRBJ1-2; TRBD1 might be the D (5 bases). Deletions cut 5 bases from V and 5 bases from J, with 15 bases between. The CDR3 has 14 residues. The germline V gene encodes CDR1 SEHNR and CDR2 FQNEAQ (reference sequence). The CDR3, as DNA: TGTGCCAGCAGCCCGGGGACCTATGGGTATGGCTACACCTTC. This translates into CASSPGTYGYGYTF.